The 12 T cell receptor beta chains presented below share a single source sample, sequenced in a study of T cell responses to AZD1222 COVID-19 vaccine. The table came from immunoSEQ multiplex PCR; TCRdb's copy has only in-frame clones and leaves some out. The sample shows about 74,000 clones, 75% to 90% of them seen only once. The specimen comprised peripheral blood, sampled on day 0 of AZD1222 vaccination. Source of these receptors: an adult in good health.

This clone is a singleton in its sample. The chain uses TRBV5-1 and TRBJ2-7; D remains ambiguous. Germline V gene sequence: CDR1 SGHRS, CDR2 YFSETQ. V was shortened by 0 bases and J by 3 bases, with 1 base between the two germline ends. CDR3 length equals 11 residues. CDR3 loop: CASSLDYEQYF. The CDR3 nucleotides read TGCGCCAGCAGCTTGGACTACGAGCAGTACTTC. Supplemented by reference TRBV5-1 and TRBJ2-7, the full variable domain reads KAGVTQTPRYLIKTRGQQVTLSCSPISGHRSVSWYQQTPGQGLQFLFEYFSETQRNKGNFPGRFSGRQFSNSRSEMNVSTLELGDSALYLCASSLDYEQYFGPGTRLTVT.

The rearrangement links TRBV28 to TRBJ2-3; D is unresolved. V was clipped by 6 bases and J by 11 bases, with 15 bases between them. Germline lookup yields CDR1 MDHEN and CDR2 SYDVKM. This CDR3 contains 12 residues. CDR3 protein: CASRPRTGEQYF. CDR3 DNA: TGTGCCAGCAGACCTCGGACCGGAGAGCAGTATTTT.

The chain carries TRBV7-3 and TRBJ2-5; 8 bases map to TRBD2. Trimming removed 5 bases from V and 1 base from J; junction bases left unmatched: 0. There are 13 residues in the CDR3. The germline gives CDR1 SGHTA, CDR2 FQGTGA. In DNA, the CDR3 is TGTGCCAGCAGCCGGGGGGGCCAAGAGACCCAGTACTTC. This codes for CASSRGGQETQYF.

This sequence joins TRBV10-3 and TRBJ1-1, with a possible D match to TRBD1 (6 bases). CDR1 is ENHRY and CDR2 is SYGVKD in the germline V gene. This CDR3 has 15 amino acids. The ends were cut back, 3 bases at V and 5 bases at J, with 16 bases in the middle. CDR3 bases: TGTGCCATCAGTGATTTCGCAGGGGCGTCAACTGAAGCTTTCTTT. Its translation is CAISDFAGASTEAFF.

The CDR3, as DNA: TGTGCTAGTGGTTCCGGGGAGACCCAGTACTTC. Translation gives CASGSGETQYF. This rearrangement joins TRBV12-5 to TRBJ2-5; D is undetermined. Trimming removed 4 bases at V and 5 bases at J, with 5 bases between. The germline V gene has CDR1 LGHNT and CDR2 FRNRAP. CDR3 length equals 11 residues. Based on the CDR3 plus reference TRBV12-5 and TRBJ2-5, the full variable domain is DARVTQTPRHKVTEMGQEVTMRCQPILGHNTVFWYRQTMMQGLELLAYFRNRAPLDDSGMPKDRFSAEMPDATLATLKIQPSEPRDSAVYFCASGSGETQYFGPGTRLLVL.

CDR3 sequence (DNA): TGTGCCAGCTCACCCCGGGACAGGGATAGGGAGCAGTTCTTC. The encoded protein is CASSPRDRDREQFF. The chain couples TRBV18 to TRBJ2-1; 9 nucleotides agree with TRBD1. Germline CDR1 and CDR2: KGHSH and LQKENI. The junction had 7 bases not matched to a gene; V was cut back by 3 bases and J by 10 bases. The CDR3 is made up of 14 amino acids.

The chain joins TRBV6-5 to TRBJ2-7, with unresolved D. This CDR3 spans 14 amino acids. The germline V and J ends were trimmed by 4 bases and 2 bases, with 12 bases remaining between them. The germline V gene has CDR1 MNHEY and CDR2 SVGAGI. In DNA, the CDR3 is TGTGCCAGCAGTTTGGGAAAAAGAGCCTACGAGCAGTACTTC. This translates into CASSLGKRAYEQYF.

The gene calls are TRBV19 and TRBJ1-6, with D unclear. The CDR3 extends over 16 amino acids. V was clipped by 3 bases and J by 7 bases, with 16 bases between them. CDR1 and CDR2 (germline): LNHDA, SQIVND (reference sequence). CDR3 sequence: CASSIRRNYGNSPLHF. The CDR3 coding sequence is TGTGCCAGTAGTATTAGACGGAATTACGGAAATTCACCCCTCCACTTT.

The V gene is TRBV6-4, the J gene TRBJ1-1; D is uncertain. Trimming removed 2 bases from V and 3 bases from J, with 10 bases in between. Germline loops: CDR1 MRHNA, CDR2 SNTAGT. The CDR3 extends over 14 amino acids. CDR3 coding DNA: TGTGCCAGCAGTGACGGCAGGAGGGACACTGAAGCTTTCTTT. Translated: CASSDGRRDTEAFF.

CDR3 residues: CASRGIRRGPGGELFF. CDR3 DNA: TGTGCCAGCAGAGGAATTCGTAGGGGACCTGGCGGGGAGCTGTTTTTT. The chain uses TRBV11-2 and TRBJ2-2, with D possibly called TRBD1 or TRBD2 (5 bases each). The ends were cut back, 6 bases at V and 7 bases at J, with 21 bases in the middle. The CDR3 extends over 16 amino acids. In germline, CDR1 is SGHAT, CDR2 FQNNGV.

This chain uses TRBV19 with TRBJ1-5; 8 bases are shared with TRBD1. The CDR3 length is 16 residues. V shed 6 bases, J shed 4 bases, and the junction held 11 bases outside the gene matches. Germline lookup yields CDR1 LNHDA and CDR2 SQIVND (reference sequence). CDR3: CASRKQQGGANQPQHF. The CDR3 bases are TGTGCCAGTAGGAAACAACAGGGGGGAGCAAATCAGCCCCAGCATTTT. Filled out from reference TRBV19 and TRBJ1-5, the complete variable domain reads DGGITQSPKYLFRKEGQNVTLSCEQNLNHDAMYWYRQDPGQGLRLIYYSQIVNDFQKGDIAEGYSVSREKKESFPLTVTSAQKNPTAFYLCASRKQQGGANQPQHFGDGTRLSIL.

The V gene is TRBV28, the J gene TRBJ1-1, with D uncertain. Deletions cut 5 bases from V and 1 base from J, with 17 bases between. Germline CDR1 MDHEN, CDR2 SYDVKM. The CDR3 is made up of 16 amino acids. CDR3 bases: TGTGCCAGCAGTAATATGCTTGAGGGCCCGAACACTGAAGCTTTCTTT. Amino acid sequence: CASSNMLEGPNTEAFF.